This is a list of T cell receptor beta chains from one sample in a study of OX40 agonist ivuxolimab in advanced cancers. Assay: immunoSEQ multiplex PCR; the TCRdb copy retains only in-frame clones and omits some. This sample has fewer than 50,000 clones, with 89% found just once. The sample here was CD4+ or CD8+ T cells sorted from blood, taken in a trial of the OX40 agonist ivuxolimab. These TCRs come from an adult with an advanced solid tumor such as melanoma, head and neck, liver or kidney cancer. CDR3s include the opening cysteine and the closing phenylalanine or tryptophan. Each record gives: J gene, clone size, D gene, V gene, CDR3 protein, CDR3 DNA. D genes are given only for firm matches. Size is stated for part of the rows, as once, few or many counts, or as a class when the clone is expanded.

j_gene: TRBJ2-7; abundance: few; d_gene: -; v_gene: TRBV6-1; CDR3aa: CASSDTRGQRQYF; CDR3nt: TGTGCCAGCAGTGACACCAGGGGTCAGAGGCAGTACTTC
j_gene: TRBJ2-5; abundance: -; d_gene: -; v_gene: TRBV4-3; CDR3aa: CASSQFEGAGETQYF; CDR3nt: TGCGCCAGCAGCCAATTTGAGGGAGCTGGGGAGACCCAGTACTTC
j_gene: TRBJ2-7; abundance: -; d_gene: -; v_gene: TRBV6-5; CDR3aa: CASRSSSYEQYF; CDR3nt: TGTGCCAGCAGGAGCAGCAGTTACGAGCAGTACTTC
j_gene: TRBJ1-3; abundance: -; d_gene: TRBD1; v_gene: TRBV5-1; CDR3aa: CASSLAYRGSGNTIYF; CDR3nt: TGCGCCAGCAGCTTGGCCTACAGGGGGTCCGGAAACACCATATATTTT
j_gene: TRBJ2-7; abundance: -; d_gene: -; v_gene: TRBV4-1; CDR3aa: CASSQIQPLGGGGREQYF; CDR3nt: TGCGCCAGCAGCCAGATCCAACCATTGGGAGGAGGAGGGCGTGAGCAGTACTTC
j_gene: TRBJ1-5; abundance: -; d_gene: -; v_gene: TRBV11-2; CDR3aa: CASSQGWNQPQHF; CDR3nt: TGTGCCAGCAGCCAGGGTTGGAATCAGCCCCAGCATTTT
j_gene: TRBJ1-1; abundance: -; d_gene: -; v_gene: TRBV27; CDR3aa: CASSLNLGISAFF; CDR3nt: TGTGCCAGCAGTTTAAATTTGGGGATCTCAGCTTTCTTT
j_gene: TRBJ2-1; abundance: -; d_gene: TRBD2; v_gene: TRBV4-2; CDR3aa: CASSQPSGAPYNEQFF; CDR3nt: TGTGCCAGCAGCCAACCCAGCGGGGCCCCCTACAATGAGCAGTTCTTC
j_gene: TRBJ1-2; abundance: -; d_gene: -; v_gene: TRBV19; CDR3aa: CASSRLRAYGYTF; CDR3nt: TGTGCCAGTAGTCGCTTACGGGCCTATGGCTACACCTTC
j_gene: TRBJ1-3; abundance: -; d_gene: -; v_gene: TRBV13; CDR3aa: CASSSSRSGNTIYF; CDR3nt: TGTGCCAGCAGCTCCAGCCGCTCTGGAAACACCATATATTTT
j_gene: TRBJ1-1; abundance: -; d_gene: -; v_gene: TRBV6-6; CDR3aa: CASIRVGRNTEAFF; CDR3nt: TGTGCCAGCATACGGGTGGGAAGGAACACTGAAGCTTTCTTT
j_gene: TRBJ2-3; abundance: -; d_gene: -; v_gene: TRBV30; CDR3aa: CAWSGRNTDTQYF; CDR3nt: TGTGCCTGGAGTGGAAGAAACACAGATACGCAGTATTTT
j_gene: TRBJ2-5; abundance: -; d_gene: TRBD1; v_gene: TRBV4-1; CDR3aa: CASSYSYFGQVGRETQYF; CDR3nt: TGCGCCAGCAGCTACTCGTACTTCGGACAGGTGGGGAGAGAGACCCAGTACTTC
j_gene: TRBJ1-2; abundance: once; d_gene: -; v_gene: TRBV12-5; CDR3aa: CASGLVTAYGYTF; CDR3nt: TGTGCTAGTGGTTTGGTCACAGCCTATGGCTACACCTTC
j_gene: TRBJ2-3; abundance: once; d_gene: -; v_gene: TRBV19; CDR3aa: CASANPQGGTDTQYF; CDR3nt: TGTGCCAGTGCAAACCCCCAAGGCGGCACAGATACGCAGTATTTT
j_gene: TRBJ1-4; abundance: -; d_gene: -; v_gene: TRBV19; CDR3aa: CASSTDSRANEKLFF; CDR3nt: TGTGCCAGTAGTACCGACAGTCGAGCTAATGAAAAACTGTTTTTT
j_gene: TRBJ1-5; abundance: few; d_gene: -; v_gene: TRBV2; CDR3aa: CASSSRLNQPQHF; CDR3nt: TGTGCCAGCAGCTCCAGGCTCAATCAGCCCCAGCATTTT
j_gene: TRBJ2-1; abundance: -; d_gene: -; v_gene: TRBV11-2; CDR3aa: CASQGYNEQFF; CDR3nt: TGTGCCAGTCAGGGTTACAATGAGCAGTTCTTC
j_gene: TRBJ1-1; abundance: -; d_gene: TRBD1; v_gene: TRBV7-9; CDR3aa: CASSTGQGRAAFF; CDR3nt: TGTGCCAGCAGCACAGGACAGGGGAGAGCAGCTTTCTTT
j_gene: TRBJ2-1; abundance: once; d_gene: -; v_gene: TRBV19; CDR3aa: CASSFGGHYNEQFF; CDR3nt: TGTGCCAGTAGTTTCGGCGGTCACTACAATGAGCAGTTCTTC